The clone carrying this T cell receptor beta chain turned up a few times. No antigen is known for it. TCRdb ran MiXCR on the 5' RACE reads and lists one entry per CDR3 protein. Altogether 5,000 or so distinct CDR3 sequences are present, around 71% being singletons, with the ten largest covering around 3.1%. Notes on the study in general: Tumor memory CD4+ T cell TCR gene usage clustered with blood and lymph node memory CD4+ cells and lymph node naive CD4+ cells. Tumor Tregs overlapped most with tumor, then blood, naive CD4+ cells.

The CDR3 contains 12 residues. V shed 5 bases and J shed 6 bases, with 11 bases lying between them. The germline CDR1 and CDR2 sequences are SGHVS and FNYEAQ. This TCR was recovered from a female donor with breast cancer. The specimen sequenced was naive CD4+ T cells sorted from blood. Subset denoted: naive CD4+ T cells, CD4+CD45RA+CD25-. V gene TRBV7-6 combines with J gene TRBJ2-7, with D hard to call. The CDR3 reads CASSPSFGEQYF. The CDR3 DNA reads TGTGCCAGCAGCCCCTCATTTGGCGAGCAGTACTTC.